These T cell receptor beta chains were read from a single sample in a study of T cell repertoires in ileal Crohn's disease. TCRdb's table, derived via immunoSEQ multiplex PCR, lists solely in-frame clones and lacks some. Altogether about 7,400 clones are present, roughly 76% being singletons, with the ten largest covering 4.9%. The sequenced material came from ileal tissue. All receptors derive from an adult with Crohn's disease. Each CDR3 is given with its conserved first and last residue. A D gene is named only where the DNA matches it firmly. Size is stated for part of the rows, as once, few or many counts, or as a class when the clone is expanded.

d_call	v_call	j_call	clone_size	cdr3_aa	cdr3_nt
TRBD2	TRBV2	TRBJ2-7	NA	CASRTGTSGRADYEQYF	TGTGCCAGCAGAACCGGGACTAGCGGGAGGGCCGATTACGAGCAGTACTTC
NA	TRBV28	TRBJ1-4	NA	CASSPRKGVREKLFF	TGTGCCAGCAGTCCCCGTAAGGGGGTGAGGGAAAAACTGTTTTTT
NA	TRBV15	TRBJ2-7	NA	CATSRGGDSYEQYF	TGTGCCACCAGCAGAGGGGGGGACTCCTACGAGCAGTACTTC
NA	TRBV5-1	TRBJ2-7	NA	CASSPGEVYEQYF	TGCGCCAGCAGCCCCGGAGAAGTCTACGAGCAGTACTTC
NA	TRBV7-9	TRBJ2-2	NA	CASSLQGQTGELFF	TGTGCCAGCAGCTTACAGGGGCAAACCGGGGAGCTGTTTTTT
NA	TRBV7-3	TRBJ2-1	NA	CASSSGLGEQFF	TGTGCCAGCAGCTCTGGACTGGGGGAGCAGTTCTTC
NA	TRBV11-1	TRBJ1-2	NA	CASSFPSSYGYTF	TGTGCCAGCAGCTTCCCTTCGAGTTATGGCTACACCTTC
TRBD2	TRBV25-1	TRBJ2-2	once	CASSGLAVRNTGELFF	TGTGCCAGCAGCGGACTAGCGGTGCGTAACACCGGGGAGCTGTTTTTT
TRBD1	TRBV6-1	TRBJ2-3	NA	CASSEGQGADTQYF	TGTGCCAGCAGTGAGGGACAGGGGGCAGATACGCAGTATTTT
NA	TRBV9	TRBJ2-1	NA	CASSTRSLAVEQFF	TGTGCCAGCAGCACCCGTTCACTAGCAGTTGAGCAGTTCTTC
TRBD1	TRBV5-4	TRBJ1-4	NA	CASSLGGTGSEKLFF	TGTGCCAGCAGCTTGGGCGGGACAGGGAGTGAAAAACTGTTTTTT
TRBD2	TRBV25-1	TRBJ2-1	NA	CASLGLAGDNEQFF	TGTGCCAGCCTGGGACTAGCGGGAGATAATGAGCAGTTCTTC
NA	TRBV11-3	TRBJ1-2	NA	CASSLGARAGFNYGYTF	TGTGCCAGCAGCTTAGGGGCCCGGGCAGGGTTTAACTATGGCTACACCTTC
TRBD1	TRBV10-2	TRBJ2-7	once	CASRVGTGHRGYEQYF	TGCGCCAGCAGGGTCGGGACAGGTCATAGAGGCTACGAGCAGTACTTC
TRBD2	TRBV7-6	TRBJ2-2	NA	CASSLGTSVTGELFF	TGTGCCAGCAGCTTAGGGACTAGCGTCACCGGGGAGCTGTTTTTT
NA	TRBV18	TRBJ1-1	NA	CASSPVSEGTEAFF	TGTGCCAGCTCACCAGTCTCAGAGGGCACTGAAGCTTTCTTT
TRBD1	TRBV18	TRBJ1-2	NA	CASSPPTGGRALYGYTF	TGTGCCAGCTCACCACCTACAGGGGGCAGGGCCCTCTATGGCTACACCTTC
TRBD2	TRBV19	TRBJ2-4	NA	CASSLTGLAGVRAKNIQYF	TGTGCCAGTAGTCTCACGGGACTAGCGGGAGTTCGAGCCAAAAACATTCAGTACTTC
NA	TRBV6-1	TRBJ2-6	NA	CASSEGASGANVLTF	TGTGCCAGCAGTGAAGGGGCCTCTGGGGCCAACGTCCTGACTTTC
NA	TRBV5-8	TRBJ2-3	NA	CASSSYSGAGEDTQYF	TGTGCCAGCAGCTCCTATAGCGGAGCCGGGGAGGATACGCAGTATTTT
TRBD2	TRBV2	TRBJ2-7	NA	CASSPGTSGRSGEQYF	TGTGCCAGCAGTCCCGGGACTAGCGGGAGATCAGGAGAGCAGTACTTC
TRBD2	TRBV6-1	TRBJ2-7	NA	CATSRASGSGYEQYF	TGTGCCACCTCTAGGGCTAGCGGGAGTGGTTACGAGCAGTACTTC
TRBD1	TRBV30	TRBJ1-2	NA	CAWSLGQGLGYTF	TGTGCCTGGAGTCTGGGACAGGGGTTAGGCTACACCTTC
NA	TRBV2	TRBJ2-1	NA	CASGGAGRGGGEQFF	TGTGCCAGCGGGGGCGCTGGGAGGGGGGGAGGTGAGCAGTTCTTC
NA	TRBV5-6	TRBJ2-3	NA	CASSSGLSSTDTQYF	TGTGCCAGCAGTTCGGGACTGTCTAGCACAGATACGCAGTATTTT
TRBD1	TRBV9	TRBJ1-2	NA	CASSPLNRGLGYTF	TGTGCCAGCAGCCCACTTAACAGGGGGCTTGGCTACACCTTC
NA	TRBV11-2	TRBJ2-7	NA	CASSADFPQYF	TGTGCCAGCAGCGCCGACTTCCCCCAGTACTTC
TRBD2	TRBV13	TRBJ2-1	NA	CASSPRRLVAGAGEQFF	TGTGCCAGCAGCCCCCGGCGATTGGTAGCGGGAGCGGGTGAGCAGTTCTTC
TRBD2	TRBV25-1	TRBJ2-1	NA	CATSIAGPENHEQFF	TGTGCCACCTCCATAGCGGGCCCCGAAAACCATGAGCAGTTCTTC
NA	TRBV6-5	TRBJ1-1	few	CASSSNRDTEAFF	TGTGCCAGCAGCTCAAACAGGGACACTGAAGCTTTCTTT
NA	TRBV11-2	TRBJ2-7	NA	CASSSSYEQYF	TGTGCCAGCAGTAGCTCCTACGAGCAGTACTTC
TRBD1	TRBV18	TRBJ1-4	few	CASSQQGHGLATNEKLFF	TGTGCCAGCTCGCAACAGGGGCACGGTCTTGCAACTAATGAAAAACTGTTTTTT
NA	TRBV10-3	TRBJ2-1	once	CAISEGLDANEQFF	TGTGCCATCAGTGAGGGACTGGATGCCAATGAGCAGTTCTTC
TRBD1	TRBV27	TRBJ1-2	NA	CASRKGTDNYGYTF	TGTGCCAGCAGGAAAGGGACAGATAACTATGGCTACACCTTC
NA	TRBV27	TRBJ1-1	NA	CASSFGTSNTEAFF	TGTGCCAGCAGTTTTGGTACATCGAACACTGAAGCTTTCTTT
NA	TRBV5-1	TRBJ1-1	NA	CASREGGTEAFF	TGCGCCAGCAGAGAGGGAGGCACTGAAGCTTTCTTT
NA	TRBV25-1	TRBJ2-1	NA	CASSVSGGASLYNEQFF	TGTGCCAGCAGTGTCTCTGGGGGGGCGTCCCTCTACAATGAGCAGTTCTTC
TRBD2	TRBV5-1	TRBJ2-1	NA	CASSFSGLAGEVRFEQFF	TGCGCCAGCAGCTTCTCGGGACTAGCGGGAGAAGTACGCTTTGAGCAGTTCTTC
TRBD1	TRBV25-1	TRBJ1-1	NA	CASSDDRGRGAFF	TGTGCCAGCAGTGATGACAGGGGGCGAGGAGCTTTCTTT
TRBD1	TRBV2	TRBJ2-7	NA	CASSEALRTGVEQYF	TGTGCCAGCAGTGAAGCGCTTAGGACAGGGGTCGAGCAGTACTTC
NA	TRBV18	TRBJ1-2	NA	CASSPSTGEHGYTF	TGTGCCAGCTCACCTTCCACCGGAGAACATGGCTACACCTTC
TRBD2	TRBV4-2	TRBJ2-7	NA	CASSQDLSGRAYEQYF	TGTGCCAGCAGCCAAGATCTCTCCGGGAGGGCTTACGAGCAGTACTTC
TRBD1	TRBV25-1	TRBJ2-7	NA	CASSSPRSGDSFYEQYF	TGTGCCAGCAGTTCCCCCCGTTCCGGGGACAGCTTCTACGAGCAGTACTTC
NA	TRBV28	TRBJ1-6	NA	CASSQGLSSPLHF	TGTGCCAGCAGTCAGGGGCTAAGTTCACCCCTCCACTTT
TRBD1	TRBV5-4	TRBJ2-1	NA	CASSFGQGVANEQFF	TGTGCCAGCAGCTTCGGCCAGGGGGTTGCCAATGAGCAGTTCTTC
TRBD2	TRBV6-5	TRBJ2-2	NA	CASSRLAGHGELFF	TGTGCCAGCAGTCGACTAGCGGGGCATGGGGAGCTGTTTTTT
NA	TRBV5-1	TRBJ1-4	NA	CASKTGGATNEKLFF	TGCGCCAGCAAAACGGGGGGAGCAACTAATGAAAAACTGTTTTTT
TRBD2	TRBV11-3	TRBJ2-2	NA	CASSRSGLAAGELFF	TGTGCCAGCAGCCGATCGGGACTAGCGGCCGGGGAGCTGTTTTTT
TRBD2	TRBV30	TRBJ2-1	once	CAWTGTSGRGKNEQFF	TGTGCCTGGACCGGGACTAGCGGGAGAGGGAAAAATGAGCAGTTCTTC
TRBD1	TRBV29-1	TRBJ1-6	NA	CSVRTGASSSPLHF	TGCAGCGTTCGCACAGGGGCTTCATCTTCACCCCTCCACTTT